This record looks at one TCR beta chain sequence and its context. The data derive from a study of blood T cells in healthy people across ages. Primers used in a second PCR of roughly 6 to 12 cycles were a sample-barcoded 5' primer and a J-beta primer mix. TCRdb itself ran the 5' RACE reads through MiXCR, one entry per CDR3 protein. Found here are about a million distinct CDR3 sequences, about 51% of them singletons; the top ten hold about a fifth. The clonotype comes from a woman in her sixties or seventies in good health. The sequenced sample was blood.

In nucleotides, the CDR3 is TGTGCCAGCAGCTACCGACGTCTAAACTCCTACGAGCAGTACTTC. It codes for CASSYRRLNSYEQYF. The V call is TRBV3-1, the J call TRBJ2-7; D not certain. The V end lost 5 bases, the J end lost 0 bases, and 14 bases lay between the germline ends. Germline CDR1 LGHDT, CDR2 YNNKEL (reference sequence). The CDR3 consists of 15 residues.